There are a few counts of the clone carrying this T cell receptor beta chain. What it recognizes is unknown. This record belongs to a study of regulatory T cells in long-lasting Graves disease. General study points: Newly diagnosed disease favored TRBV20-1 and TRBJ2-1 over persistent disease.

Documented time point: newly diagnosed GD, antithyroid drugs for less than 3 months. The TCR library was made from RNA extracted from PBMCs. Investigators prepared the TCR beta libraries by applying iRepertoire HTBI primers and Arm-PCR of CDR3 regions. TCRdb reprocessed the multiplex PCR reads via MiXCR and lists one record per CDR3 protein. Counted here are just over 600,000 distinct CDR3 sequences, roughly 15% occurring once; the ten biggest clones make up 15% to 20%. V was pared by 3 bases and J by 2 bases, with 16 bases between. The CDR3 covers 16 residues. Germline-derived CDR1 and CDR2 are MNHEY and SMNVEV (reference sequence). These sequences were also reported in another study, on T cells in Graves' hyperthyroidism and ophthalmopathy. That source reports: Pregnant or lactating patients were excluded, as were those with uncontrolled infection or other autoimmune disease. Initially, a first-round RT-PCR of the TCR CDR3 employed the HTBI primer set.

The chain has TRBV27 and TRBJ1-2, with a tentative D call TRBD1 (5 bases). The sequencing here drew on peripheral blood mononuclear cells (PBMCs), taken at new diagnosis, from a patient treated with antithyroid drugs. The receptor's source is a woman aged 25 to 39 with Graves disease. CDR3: CASSFTGPLTNYGYTF. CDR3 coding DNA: TGTGCCAGCAGTTTTACAGGTCCCCTAACCAACTATGGCTACACCTTC.